Listed below are T cell receptor beta chains from one sample, sequenced in a study of CD8 T cells in ankylosing spondylitis. Via MiXCR, TCRdb re-called the 5' RACE reads, giving one row per CDR3 protein. The sample holds a few hundred thousand distinct CDR3 sequences, over 8.5% seen once. The sample consisted of blood, either unsorted or a sorted T cell fraction (not recorded which). These receptors were collected from a male donor with ankylosing spondylitis or in good health (not recorded which). CDR3s include the opening cysteine and the closing phenylalanine or tryptophan. The D gene is left open where the match is weak. Some rows mark clone size as missing; the rest say once, few, many or name a class of expanded clone.

>TRBJ2-5|14|TRBV20-1|TRBD1|many
TGCAGTGCCCAGAAGGGGACAGGGTCGGAGACCCAGTACTTC
CSAQKGTGSETQYF
>TRBJ2-5|14|TRBV5-5|-|many
TGTGCCAGCAGCTTGGATCCAGGACAAGAGACCCAGTACTTC
CASSLDPGQETQYF
>TRBJ1-1|13|TRBV20-1|-|-
TGCAGTGCTAGTCGGGGGCTGAACACTGAAGCTTTCTTT
CSASRGLNTEAFF
>TRBJ2-7|16|TRBV7-3|TRBD2|few
TGTGCCAGCAGCTTATTGGTGCCTAGCGGGGTCAACGAGCAGTACTTC
CASSLLVPSGVNEQYF
>TRBJ2-2|15|TRBV7-8|-|many
TGTGCCAGCAGCATCCGGGACTTATACACCGGGGAGCTGTTTTTT
CASSIRDLYTGELFF
>TRBJ2-3|15|TRBV6-1|-|many
TGTGCCAGCAGGGACTGGGATGCTACCACAGATACGCAGTATTTT
CASRDWDATTDTQYF
>TRBJ1-5|13|TRBV6-5|-|many
TGTGCCAGCAGTTCGGCGGGAGGTCAGCCCCAGCATTTT
CASSSAGGQPQHF
>TRBJ2-5|14|TRBV25-1|TRBD1|many
TGTGCCAGCACGGGGACAGGGAAATTGGAGACCCAGTACTTC
CASTGTGKLETQYF
>TRBJ2-1|15|TRBV2|TRBD2|-
TGTGCCAGCAGTCTGCGGGGGGGCTTTCGCAATGAGCAGTTCTTC
CASSLRGGFRNEQFF
>TRBJ2-2|17|TRBV5-1|TRBD1|many
TGCGCCAGCAGCCTTCCGGACAGGGCAGTGAGGACCGGGGAGCTGTTTTTT
CASSLPDRAVRTGELFF
>TRBJ2-7|13|TRBV3-1|-|few
TGTGCCAGCAGCCAGTCTCCGAATACCGAGCAGTACTTC
CASSQSPNTEQYF
>TRBJ2-3|13|TRBV6-1|-|many
TGTGCCAGCAGGGCAGCCAACACAGATACGCAGTATTTT
CASRAANTDTQYF
>TRBJ1-1|15|TRBV12-3/TRBV12-4|-|many
TGTGCCAGCAGTTTAGGAAGGTTGGTGGTTACTGAAGCTTTCTTT
CASSLGRLVVTEAFF
>TRBJ1-3|17|TRBV7-2|TRBD1|-
TGTGCCAGCAGCTTAGTGTACCAGGGGGCCGGTGGAAACACCATATATTTT
CASSLVYQGAGGNTIYF
>TRBJ2-1|11|TRBV20-1|-|many
TGCAGTGCCCGCTGGGGGCAAGAGCAGTTCTTC
CSARWGQEQFF
>TRBJ2-1|11|TRBV6-4|-|few
TGTGCCAGCAGGGCGGGGAATGAGCAGTCCTTC
CASRAGNEQSF
>TRBJ1-2|14|TRBV19|-|-
TGTGCCAGTAGTATAGTGGGACTGAACTATGGCTACACCTTC
CASSIVGLNYGYTF
>TRBJ2-7|14|TRBV7-1|-|few
TGTGCCAGCAGCTCCCGATGGGGCACCTACGAGCAGTACTTC
CASSSRWGTYEQYF
>TRBJ2-2|19|TRBV11-1|TRBD1|-
TGTGCCAGCAGCTCTCTAAGATGGGACAGGGTCCCCGGCACCGGGGAGCTGTTTTTT
CASSSLRWDRVPGTGELFF
>TRBJ2-7|12|TRBV20-1|-|many
TGCAGTGCTAGTCCCCTAGATAGCGAGCAGTACTTC
CSASPLDSEQYF
>TRBJ2-2|15|TRBV7-2|-|few
TGTGCCAGCAGCCCGGCCCTAGTGAACACCGGGGAGCTGTTTTTT
CASSPALVNTGELFF
>TRBJ2-4|15|TRBV10-3|-|-
TGTGCCATCAGTGAGTCGTTACTAGCCAAAAACATTCAGTACTTC
CAISESLLAKNIQYF
>TRBJ1-1|13|TRBV29-1|-|many
TGCAGCGTTGCGGGGACACCGAACACTGAAGCTTTCTTT
CSVAGTPNTEAFF
>TRBJ2-7|16|TRBV11-1|TRBD2|-
TGTGCCAGCAGCCCGTGGACTAGCGGAGCCTCCTACGAGCAGTACTTC
CASSPWTSGASYEQYF
>TRBJ2-7|14|TRBV7-7|-|many
TGTGCCAGCAGCTTAGCCGGGACAAACTACGAGCAGTACTTC
CASSLAGTNYEQYF
>TRBJ2-2|17|TRBV6-1|TRBD2|once
TGTGCCAGCAGAAGACTAGCGGGAGGTATCATATCCGGGGAGCTGTTTTTT
CASRRLAGGIISGELFF
>TRBJ2-1|12|TRBV5-1|-|many
TGCGCCAGCAGCTTGGGCCTGGCGGTTTGGTTCTTC
CASSLGLAVWFF
>TRBJ2-1|14|TRBV5-1|-|few
TGCGCCAGCAGCTTGACCCCCACTAACAATGAGCAGTTCTTC
CASSLTPTNNEQFF
>TRBJ2-1|14|TRBV2|-|few
TGTGCCAGCACCGCACTCCCATCAAACAATGAGCAGTTCTTC
CASTALPSNNEQFF